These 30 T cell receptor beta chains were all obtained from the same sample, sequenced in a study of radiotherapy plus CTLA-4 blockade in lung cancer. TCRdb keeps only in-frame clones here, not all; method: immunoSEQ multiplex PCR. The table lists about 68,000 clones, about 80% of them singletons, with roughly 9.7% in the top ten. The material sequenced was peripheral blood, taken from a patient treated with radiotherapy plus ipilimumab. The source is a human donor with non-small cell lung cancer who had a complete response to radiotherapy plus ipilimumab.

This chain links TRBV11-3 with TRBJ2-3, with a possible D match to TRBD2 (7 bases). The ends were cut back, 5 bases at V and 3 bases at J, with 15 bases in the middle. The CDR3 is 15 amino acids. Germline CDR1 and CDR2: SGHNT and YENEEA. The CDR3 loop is CASSPGGQLTDTQYF. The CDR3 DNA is TGTGCCAGCAGCCCCGGGGGGCAGCTAACAGATACGCAGTATTTT. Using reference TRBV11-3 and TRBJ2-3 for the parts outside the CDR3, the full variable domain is EAGVVQSPRYKIIEKKQPVAFWCNPISGHNTLYWYLQNLGQGPELLIRYENEEAVDDSQLPKDRFSAERLKGVDSTLKIQPAELGDSAVYLCASSPGGQLTDTQYFGPGTRLTVL.

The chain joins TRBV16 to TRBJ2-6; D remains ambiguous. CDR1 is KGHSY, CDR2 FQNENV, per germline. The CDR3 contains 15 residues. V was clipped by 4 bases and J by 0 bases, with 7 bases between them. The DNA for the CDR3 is TGTGCCAGCAGCCCCCAGGTCTCTGGGGCCAACGTCCTGACTTTC. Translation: CASSPQVSGANVLTF.

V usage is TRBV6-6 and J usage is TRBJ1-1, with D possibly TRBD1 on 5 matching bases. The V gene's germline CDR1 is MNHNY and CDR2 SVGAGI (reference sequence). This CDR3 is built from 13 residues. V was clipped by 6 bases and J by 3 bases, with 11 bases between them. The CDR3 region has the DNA TGTGCCAGCAGGAGGGGACGTGACACTGAAGCTTTCTTT. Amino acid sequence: CASRRGRDTEAFF.

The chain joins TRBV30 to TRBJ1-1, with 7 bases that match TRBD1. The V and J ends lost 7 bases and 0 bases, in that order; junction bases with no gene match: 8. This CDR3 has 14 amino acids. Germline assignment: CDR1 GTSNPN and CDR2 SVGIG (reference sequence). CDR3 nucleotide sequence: TGTGCCTTCAACAGGGGAGGGATGAACACTGAAGCTTTCTTT. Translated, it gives CAFNRGGMNTEAFF.

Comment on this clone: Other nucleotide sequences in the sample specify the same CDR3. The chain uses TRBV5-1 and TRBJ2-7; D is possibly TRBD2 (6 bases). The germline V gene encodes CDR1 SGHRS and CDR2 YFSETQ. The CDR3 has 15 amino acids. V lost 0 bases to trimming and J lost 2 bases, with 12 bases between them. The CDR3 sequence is CASSLGGTGAYEQYV. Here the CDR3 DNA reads TGCGCCAGCAGCTTGGGAGGGACGGGAGCCTACGAGCAGTACGTC.

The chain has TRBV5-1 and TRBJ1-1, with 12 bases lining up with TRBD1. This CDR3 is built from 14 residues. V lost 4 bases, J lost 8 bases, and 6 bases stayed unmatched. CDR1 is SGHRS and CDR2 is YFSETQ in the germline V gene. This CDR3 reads CASSLGQGAGEAFF. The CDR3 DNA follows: TGCGCCAGCAGCCTGGGACAGGGGGCCGGGGAAGCTTTCTTT.

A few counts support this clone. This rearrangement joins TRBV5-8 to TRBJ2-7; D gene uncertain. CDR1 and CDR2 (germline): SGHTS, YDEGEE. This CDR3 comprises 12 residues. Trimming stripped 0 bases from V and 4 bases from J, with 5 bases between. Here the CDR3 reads CASSLVGYEQYF. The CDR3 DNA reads TGTGCCAGCAGCTTGGTTGGGTACGAGCAGTACTTC.

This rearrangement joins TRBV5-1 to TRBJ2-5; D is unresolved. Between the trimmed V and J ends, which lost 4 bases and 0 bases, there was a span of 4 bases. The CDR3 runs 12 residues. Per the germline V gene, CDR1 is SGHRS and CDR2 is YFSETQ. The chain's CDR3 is CASSTNQETQYF. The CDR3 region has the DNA TGCGCCAGCAGCACCAACCAAGAGACCCAGTACTTC.

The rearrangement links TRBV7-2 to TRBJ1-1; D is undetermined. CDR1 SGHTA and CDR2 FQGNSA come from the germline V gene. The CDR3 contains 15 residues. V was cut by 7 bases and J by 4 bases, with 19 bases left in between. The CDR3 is CASNYIIRAGTEAFF. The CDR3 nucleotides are TGTGCCAGCAACTATATAATCCGGGCGGGCACTGAAGCTTTCTTT.

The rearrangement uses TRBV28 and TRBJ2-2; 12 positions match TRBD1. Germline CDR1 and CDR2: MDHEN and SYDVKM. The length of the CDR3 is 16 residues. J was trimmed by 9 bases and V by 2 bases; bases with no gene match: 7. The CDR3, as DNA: TGTGCCAGCAGTTTAGGCGGGACAGGGGGCCCCCGGGAGCTGTTTTTT. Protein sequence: CASSLGGTGGPRELFF.

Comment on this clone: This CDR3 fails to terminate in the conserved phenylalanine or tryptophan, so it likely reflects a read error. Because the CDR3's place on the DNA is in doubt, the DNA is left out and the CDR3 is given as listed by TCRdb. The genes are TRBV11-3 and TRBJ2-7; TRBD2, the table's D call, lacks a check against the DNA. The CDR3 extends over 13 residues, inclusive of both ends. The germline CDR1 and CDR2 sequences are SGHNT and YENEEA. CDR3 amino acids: CASSLDLNRRGGL.

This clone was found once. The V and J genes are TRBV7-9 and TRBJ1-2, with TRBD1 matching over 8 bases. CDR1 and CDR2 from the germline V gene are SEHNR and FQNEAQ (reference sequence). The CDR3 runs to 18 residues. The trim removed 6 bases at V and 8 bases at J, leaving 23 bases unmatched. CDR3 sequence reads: CASRRTGPVPVAFGGYTF. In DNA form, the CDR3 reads TGTGCCAGCAGACGGACAGGGCCAGTGCCTGTCGCATTCGGGGGCTACACCTTC.

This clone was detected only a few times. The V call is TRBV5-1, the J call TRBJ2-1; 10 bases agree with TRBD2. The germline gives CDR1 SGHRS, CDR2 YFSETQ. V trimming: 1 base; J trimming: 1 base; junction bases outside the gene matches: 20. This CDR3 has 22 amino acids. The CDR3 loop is CASSLSSLAGQEWSRSYNEQFF. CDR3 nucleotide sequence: TGCGCCAGCAGCTTGTCGTCACTAGCGGGACAGGAGTGGAGTAGGTCCTACAATGAGCAGTTCTTC.

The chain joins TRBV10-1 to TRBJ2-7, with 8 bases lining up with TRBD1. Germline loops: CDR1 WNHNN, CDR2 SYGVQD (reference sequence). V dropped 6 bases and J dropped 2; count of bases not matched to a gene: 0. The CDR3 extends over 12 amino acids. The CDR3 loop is CASRDRAYEQYF. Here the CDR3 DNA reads TGCGCCAGCAGGGACAGGGCCTACGAGCAGTACTTC.

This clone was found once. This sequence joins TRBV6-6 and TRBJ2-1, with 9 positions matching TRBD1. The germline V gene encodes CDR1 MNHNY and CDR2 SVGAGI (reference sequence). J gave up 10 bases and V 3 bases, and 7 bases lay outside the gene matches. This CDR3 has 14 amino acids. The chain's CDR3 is CASSYQQGASEQFF. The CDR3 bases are TGTGCCAGCAGTTATCAACAGGGGGCTAGCGAGCAGTTCTTC.

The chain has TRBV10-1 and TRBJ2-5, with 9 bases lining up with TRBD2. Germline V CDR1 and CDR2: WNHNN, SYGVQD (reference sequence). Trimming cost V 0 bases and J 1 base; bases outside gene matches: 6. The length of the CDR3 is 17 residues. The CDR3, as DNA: TGCGCCAGCAGTGAGTCGCGACTAGCGGAACCCCAAGAGACCCAGTACTTC. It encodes CASSESRLAEPQETQYF.

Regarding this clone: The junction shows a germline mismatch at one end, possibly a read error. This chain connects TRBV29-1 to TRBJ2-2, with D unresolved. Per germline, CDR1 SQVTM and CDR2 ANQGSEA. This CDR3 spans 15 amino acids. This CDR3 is CSAVPDGVNAGELFF. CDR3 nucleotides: TGCAGCGCCGTACCAGATGGGGTGAACGCCGGGGAGCTGTTTTTT.

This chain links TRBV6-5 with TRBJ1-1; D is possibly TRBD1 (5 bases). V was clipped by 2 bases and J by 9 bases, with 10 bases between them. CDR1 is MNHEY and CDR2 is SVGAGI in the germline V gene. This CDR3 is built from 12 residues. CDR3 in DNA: TGTGCCAGCAGTTACGTAGGGGCGCAAGCTTTCTTT. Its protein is CASSYVGAQAFF.

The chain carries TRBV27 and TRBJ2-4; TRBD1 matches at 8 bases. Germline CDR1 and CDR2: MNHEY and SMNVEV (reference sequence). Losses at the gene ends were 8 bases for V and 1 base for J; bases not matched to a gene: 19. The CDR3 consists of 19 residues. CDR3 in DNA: TGTGCCAGCGCTCGATGGACCCAGACAGGGGACGCGGCCAAAAACATTCAGTACTTC. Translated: CASARWTQTGDAAKNIQYF.

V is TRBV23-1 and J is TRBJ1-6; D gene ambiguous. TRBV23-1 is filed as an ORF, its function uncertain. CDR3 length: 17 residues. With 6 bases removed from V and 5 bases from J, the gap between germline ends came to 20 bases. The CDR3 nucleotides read TGCGCCAGCAGGGATCGAGCGAGTCTGACTCATAATTCACCCCTCCACTTT. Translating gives CASRDRASLTHNSPLHF.

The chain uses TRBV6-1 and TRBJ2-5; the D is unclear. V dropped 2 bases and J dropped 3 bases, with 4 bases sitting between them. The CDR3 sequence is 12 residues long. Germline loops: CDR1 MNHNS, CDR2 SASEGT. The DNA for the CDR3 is TGTGCCAGCAGTGAAACAGAAGAGACCCAGTACTTC. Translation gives CASSETEETQYF.

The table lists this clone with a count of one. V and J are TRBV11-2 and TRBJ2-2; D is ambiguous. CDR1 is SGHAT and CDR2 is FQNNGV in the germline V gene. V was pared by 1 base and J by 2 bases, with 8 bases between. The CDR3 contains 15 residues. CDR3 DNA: TGTGCCAGCAGCTTAGTAGCTGTTAACACCGGGGAGCTGTTTTTT. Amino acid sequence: CASSLVAVNTGELFF.

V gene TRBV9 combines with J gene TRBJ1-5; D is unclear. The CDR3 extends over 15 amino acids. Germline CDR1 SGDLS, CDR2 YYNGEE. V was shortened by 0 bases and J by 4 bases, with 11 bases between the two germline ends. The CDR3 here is CASSVGQEMNQPQHF. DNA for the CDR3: TGTGCCAGCAGCGTAGGCCAGGAGATGAATCAGCCCCAGCATTTT. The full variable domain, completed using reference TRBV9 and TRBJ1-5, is DSGVTQTPKHLITATGQRVTLRCSPRSGDLSVYWYQQSLDQGLQFLIQYYNGEERAKGNILERFSAQQFPDLHSELNLSSLELGDSALYFCASSVGQEMNQPQHFGDGTRLSIL.

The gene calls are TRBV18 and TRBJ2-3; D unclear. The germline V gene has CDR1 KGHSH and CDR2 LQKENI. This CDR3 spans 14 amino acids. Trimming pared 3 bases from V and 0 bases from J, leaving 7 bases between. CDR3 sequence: CASSPTRSTDTQYF. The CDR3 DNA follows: TGTGCCAGCTCACCTACAAGGAGCACAGATACGCAGTATTTT.

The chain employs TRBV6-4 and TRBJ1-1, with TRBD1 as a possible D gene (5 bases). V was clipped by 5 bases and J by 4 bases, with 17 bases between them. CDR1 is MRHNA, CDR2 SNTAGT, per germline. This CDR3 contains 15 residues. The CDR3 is CASSWDDPKGTEAFF. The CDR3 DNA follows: TGTGCCAGCAGTTGGGACGACCCCAAGGGCACTGAAGCTTTCTTT.

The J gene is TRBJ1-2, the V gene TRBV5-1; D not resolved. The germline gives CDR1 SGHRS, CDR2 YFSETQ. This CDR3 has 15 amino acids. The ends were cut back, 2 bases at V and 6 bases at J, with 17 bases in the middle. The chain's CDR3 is CASSLGRRIYHGYTF. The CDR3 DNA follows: TGCGCCAGCAGCTTAGGTAGGAGGATATATCATGGCTACACCTTC. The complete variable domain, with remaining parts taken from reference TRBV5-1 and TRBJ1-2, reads KAGVTQTPRYLIKTRGQQVTLSCSPISGHRSVSWYQQTPGQGLQFLFEYFSETQRNKGNFPGRFSGRQFSNSRSEMNVSTLELGDSALYLCASSLGRRIYHGYTFGSGTRLTVV.

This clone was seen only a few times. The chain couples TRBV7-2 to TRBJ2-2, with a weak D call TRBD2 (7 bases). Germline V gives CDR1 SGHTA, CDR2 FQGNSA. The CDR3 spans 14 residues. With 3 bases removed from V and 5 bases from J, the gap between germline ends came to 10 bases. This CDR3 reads CASSFGGATGELFF. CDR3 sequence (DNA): TGTGCCAGCAGCTTTGGGGGGGCGACCGGGGAGCTGTTTTTT. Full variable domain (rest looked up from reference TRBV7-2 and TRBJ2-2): GAGVSQSPSNKVTEKGKDVELRCDPISGHTALYWYRQSLGQGLEFLIYFQGNSAPDKSGLPSDRFSAERTGGSVSTLTIQRTQQEDSAVYLCASSFGGATGELFFGEGSRLTVL.

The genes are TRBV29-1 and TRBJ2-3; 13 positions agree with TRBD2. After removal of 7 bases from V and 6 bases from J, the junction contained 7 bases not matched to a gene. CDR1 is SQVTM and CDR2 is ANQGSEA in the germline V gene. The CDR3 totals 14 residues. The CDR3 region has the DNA TGCAGCGGGCGGACTAGCGGGGGTCATGATACGCAGTATTTT. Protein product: CSGRTSGGHDTQYF.

For the CDR3, the DNA is TGTGCCAGCAGCGAACAAGGGACAGCGAACACTGAAGCTTTCTTT. Its translation is CASSEQGTANTEAFF. The V call is TRBV6-1, the J call TRBJ1-1, with 7 bases fitting TRBD1. Trimming removed 6 bases from V and 1 base from J; junction bases left unmatched: 8. Looked up from germline, CDR1 is MNHNS and CDR2 is SASEGT. The CDR3 runs to 15 residues.

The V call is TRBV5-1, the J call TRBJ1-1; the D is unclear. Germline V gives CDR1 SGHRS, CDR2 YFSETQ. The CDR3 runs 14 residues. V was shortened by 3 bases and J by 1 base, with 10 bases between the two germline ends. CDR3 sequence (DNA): TGCGCCAGCAGCTCGGACGCGGGGAACACTGAAGCTTTCTTT. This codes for CASSSDAGNTEAFF.